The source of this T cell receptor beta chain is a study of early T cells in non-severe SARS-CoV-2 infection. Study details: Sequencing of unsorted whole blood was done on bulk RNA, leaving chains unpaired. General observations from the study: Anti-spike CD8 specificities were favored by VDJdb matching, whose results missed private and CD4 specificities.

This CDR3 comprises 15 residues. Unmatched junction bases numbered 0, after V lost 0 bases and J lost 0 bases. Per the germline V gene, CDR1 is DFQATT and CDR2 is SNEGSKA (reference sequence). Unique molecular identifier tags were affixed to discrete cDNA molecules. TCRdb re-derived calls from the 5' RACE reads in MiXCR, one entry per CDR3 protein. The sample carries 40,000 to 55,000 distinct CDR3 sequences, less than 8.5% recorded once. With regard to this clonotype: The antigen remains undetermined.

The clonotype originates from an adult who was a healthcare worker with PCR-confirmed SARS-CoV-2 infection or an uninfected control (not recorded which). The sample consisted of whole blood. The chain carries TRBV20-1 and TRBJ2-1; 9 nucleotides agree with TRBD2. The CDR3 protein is CSARDSGGSYNEQFF. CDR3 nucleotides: TGCAGTGCTAGAGATAGCGGGGGCTCCTACAATGAGCAGTTCTTC.